This TCR beta chain was sequenced during a study of CD8 T cells in Susac syndrome. An input of roughly 0.5 to 1 ug of RNA was subjected to reverse transcription using random hexamers. It was immunoSEQ multiplex PCR that amplified TCR beta CDR3 across 54 Vbeta and 13 Jbeta. TCRdb fed the immunoSEQ multiplex PCR reads into MiXCR, producing one record per CDR3 protein. In the table there are around 300,000 distinct CDR3 sequences, 70% to 90% of which are singletons. Per the germline V gene, CDR1 is SGHDN and CDR2 is FVKESK. The germline V and J ends were trimmed by 0 bases and 0 bases, with 15 bases remaining between them. This CDR3 region has 18 residues. Peripheral blood CD8+ and CD4+ T cells were profiled by TCR beta sequencing. The CD8+ and CD4+ T cells were isolated magnetically using a negative isolation approach, whereas the TEMRA cells were enriched by FACS.

Sequencing was done on a sample of CD8+ T cells from PBMCs. This clonotype was obtained from a human donor with multiple sclerosis. The chain carries TRBV14 and TRBJ2-1; possibly TRBD1 or TRBD2 for D (5 bases each). This chain's CDR3 is CASSQDGVAGSSYNEQFF. The CDR3 nucleotides are TGTGCCAGCAGCCAAGATGGGGTTGCAGGGAGCTCCTACAATGAGCAGTTCTTC.